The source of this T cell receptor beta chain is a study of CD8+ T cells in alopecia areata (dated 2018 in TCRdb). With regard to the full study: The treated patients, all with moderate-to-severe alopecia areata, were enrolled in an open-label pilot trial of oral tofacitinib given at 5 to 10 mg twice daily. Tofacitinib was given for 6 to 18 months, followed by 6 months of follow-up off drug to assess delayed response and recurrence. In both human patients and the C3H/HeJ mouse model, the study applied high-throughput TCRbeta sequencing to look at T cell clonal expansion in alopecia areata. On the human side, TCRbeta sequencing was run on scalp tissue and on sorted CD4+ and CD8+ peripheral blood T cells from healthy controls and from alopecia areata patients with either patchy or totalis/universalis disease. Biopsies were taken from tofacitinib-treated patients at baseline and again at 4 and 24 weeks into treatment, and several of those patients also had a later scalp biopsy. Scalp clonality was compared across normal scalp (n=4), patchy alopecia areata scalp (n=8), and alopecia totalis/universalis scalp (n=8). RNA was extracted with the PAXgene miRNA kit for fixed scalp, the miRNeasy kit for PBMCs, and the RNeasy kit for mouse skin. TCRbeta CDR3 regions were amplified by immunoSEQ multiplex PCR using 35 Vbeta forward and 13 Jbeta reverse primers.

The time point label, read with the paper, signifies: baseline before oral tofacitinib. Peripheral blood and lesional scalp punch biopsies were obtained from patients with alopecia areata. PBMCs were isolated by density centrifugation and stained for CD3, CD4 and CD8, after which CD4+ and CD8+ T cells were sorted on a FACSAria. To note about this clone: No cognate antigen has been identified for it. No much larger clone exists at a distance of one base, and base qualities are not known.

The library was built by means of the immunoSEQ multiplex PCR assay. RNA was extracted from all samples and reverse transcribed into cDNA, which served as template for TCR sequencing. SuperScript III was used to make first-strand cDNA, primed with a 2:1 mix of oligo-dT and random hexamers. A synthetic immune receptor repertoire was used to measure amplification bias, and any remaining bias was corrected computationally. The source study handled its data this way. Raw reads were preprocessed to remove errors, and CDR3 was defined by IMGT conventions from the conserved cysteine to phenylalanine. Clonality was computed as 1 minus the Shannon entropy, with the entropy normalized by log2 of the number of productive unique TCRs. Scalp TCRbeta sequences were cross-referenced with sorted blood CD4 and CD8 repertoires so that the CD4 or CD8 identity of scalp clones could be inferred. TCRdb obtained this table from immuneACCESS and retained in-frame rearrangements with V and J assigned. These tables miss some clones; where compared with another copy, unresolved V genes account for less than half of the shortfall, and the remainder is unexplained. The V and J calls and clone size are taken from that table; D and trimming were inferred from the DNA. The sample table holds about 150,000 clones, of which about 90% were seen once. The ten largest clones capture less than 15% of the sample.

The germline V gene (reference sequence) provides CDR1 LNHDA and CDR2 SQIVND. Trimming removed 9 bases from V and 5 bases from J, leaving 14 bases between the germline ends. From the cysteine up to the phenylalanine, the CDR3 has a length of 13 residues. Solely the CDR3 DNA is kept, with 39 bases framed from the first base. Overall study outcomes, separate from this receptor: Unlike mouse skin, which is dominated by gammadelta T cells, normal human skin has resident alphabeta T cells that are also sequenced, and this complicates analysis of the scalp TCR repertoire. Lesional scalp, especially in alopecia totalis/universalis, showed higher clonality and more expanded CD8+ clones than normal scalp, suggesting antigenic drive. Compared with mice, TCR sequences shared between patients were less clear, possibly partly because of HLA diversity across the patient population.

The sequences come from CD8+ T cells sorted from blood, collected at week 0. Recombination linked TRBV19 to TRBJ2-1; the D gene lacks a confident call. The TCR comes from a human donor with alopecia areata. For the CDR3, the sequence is CASLRAANNEQFF. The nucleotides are TGTGCCAGCCTACGGGCCGCTAACAATGAGCAGTTCTTC.